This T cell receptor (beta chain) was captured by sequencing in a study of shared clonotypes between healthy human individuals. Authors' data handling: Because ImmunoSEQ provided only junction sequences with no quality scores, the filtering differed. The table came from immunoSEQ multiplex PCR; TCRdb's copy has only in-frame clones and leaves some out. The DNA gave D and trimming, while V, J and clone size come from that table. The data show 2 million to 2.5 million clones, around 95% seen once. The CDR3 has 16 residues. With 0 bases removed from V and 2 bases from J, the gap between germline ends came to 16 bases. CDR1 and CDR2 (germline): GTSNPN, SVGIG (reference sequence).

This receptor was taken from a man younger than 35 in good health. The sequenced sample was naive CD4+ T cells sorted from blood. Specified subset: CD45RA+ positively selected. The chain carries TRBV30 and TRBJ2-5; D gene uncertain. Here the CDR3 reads CAWSVLGTARQETQYF. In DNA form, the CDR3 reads TGTGCCTGGAGTGTACTCGGCACGGCCCGACAAGAGACCCAGTACTTC.